The T cell receptor beta chain under discussion was sequenced for a study of response to subunit inactivated influenza vaccine. The study's findings and limits: The authors suggested that few new T cells are recruited per seasonal influenza vaccination.

This clonotype came up many times. Its specificity is unknown. One entry per CDR3 protein results from TCRdb running MiXCR on the RT-PCR reads. The data contain about 180,000 distinct CDR3 sequences, 9.2% of them singletons. Trimming removed 3 bases from V and 10 bases from J, with 13 bases in between. CDR3 length: 13 amino acids. Per germline, CDR1 SGHTA and CDR2 FQGNSA. The TCR was taken from a man aged 50 to 59 who received an inactivated influenza vaccine. Sequenced here: non-naive T cells sorted from PBMCs, sampled on the day of vaccination. This chain joins TRBV7-2 and TRBJ2-1; D is unclear. The DNA for the CDR3 is TGTGCCAGCAGCTTCCGTTTACAAGTCGAGCAGTTCTTC. This encodes CASSFRLQVEQFF.